These 27 T cell receptor beta chains share one sample of origin, sequenced in a study. In TCRdb, the RT-PCR reads were re-called with MiXCR into one record per CDR3 protein. The data show fewer than 800,000 distinct CDR3 sequences, 12% to 15% seen once. The sample was memory CD4+ T cells from blood. These receptor sequences come from a female donor in good health, serving as a healthy control.

J is TRBJ1-5 and V is TRBV27; 8 bases are shared with TRBD1. V shed 5 bases, J shed 5 bases, and the junction held 8 bases outside the gene matches. Germline lookup yields CDR1 MNHEY and CDR2 SMNVEV (reference sequence). This CDR3 comprises 15 residues. CDR3 in DNA: TGTGCCAGCAGTCACGGGACAGGCAGGTATCAGCCCCAGCATTTT. Translation gives CASSHGTGRYQPQHF.

This clonotype was seen more than once but under ten times. This sequence joins TRBV5-5 and TRBJ1-2; 8 bases align to TRBD1. With 0 bases clipped from V and 8 bases from J, the junction kept 9 bases outside the gene matches. The CDR3 runs to 15 residues. The V gene's germline CDR1 is SGHKS and CDR2 YYEKEE (reference sequence). CDR3 in DNA: TGTGCCAGCAGCTTGGCACGGACAGGGAGTTTCGGCTACACCTTC. Protein product: CASSLARTGSFGYTF.

The chain carries TRBV28 and TRBJ1-2; 11 positions match TRBD1. This CDR3 region has 15 residues. Trimming cost V 1 base and J 9 bases; bases outside gene matches: 7. Germline V gene sequence: CDR1 MDHEN, CDR2 SYDVKM. Written as DNA, the CDR3 is TGTGCCAGCAGTTTATCCCGGACAGGGGGCGGAAGCTACACCTTC. Translating gives CASSLSRTGGGSYTF.

A few counts support this clonotype. This chain links TRBV10-3 with TRBJ2-3; TRBD1 might be the D (5 bases). The ends were cut back, 3 bases at V and 2 bases at J, with 9 bases in the middle. The CDR3 is made up of 14 amino acids. Germline V gene data show CDR1 as ENHRY and CDR2 as SYGVKD. The CDR3 sequence is CAISDPRATDTQYF. CDR3 coding DNA: TGTGCCATCAGTGACCCCAGGGCCACAGATACGCAGTATTTT.

This clonotype was counted only a few times. This chain connects TRBV20-1 to TRBJ2-3; 8 bases fit TRBD2. This CDR3 is built from 13 residues. After removal of 4 bases from V and 5 bases from J, the junction contained 5 bases not matched to a gene. Germline CDR1 is DFQATT and CDR2 is SNEGSKA (reference sequence). The CDR3 region has the DNA TGCAGTGCTATGATTAGCGGGATAGATACGCAGTATTTT. It is translated as CSAMISGIDTQYF.

The V gene is TRBV5-1, the J gene TRBJ1-6, with a possible D match to TRBD1 (5 bases). Germline V gene sequence: CDR1 SGHRS, CDR2 YFSETQ. CDR3 size: 16 residues. Trimming took 1 base from V and 7 from J, leaving 15 bases between them. The CDR3 DNA sequence: TGCGCCAGCAGCTTGACACTTCGTGGGACCAATTCACCCCTCCACTTT. Its translation: CASSLTLRGTNSPLHF.

There are a few counts of this clonotype. A read error may produce the germline difference seen at one junction end. The DNA of the CDR3 is TGTGCCAGCAGTTCCCTTTCCGGGACCCCAGGCTTC. Translation: CASSSLSGTPGF. The chain combines TRBV6-5 with TRBJ2-5; possibly TRBD1 or TRBD2 for D (5 bases each). Germline V gene sequence: CDR1 MNHEY, CDR2 SVGAGI. The CDR3 has 12 residues.

This chain links TRBV20-1 with TRBJ1-1; D is unclear. With 7 bases removed from V and 3 bases from J, the gap between germline ends came to 15 bases. The CDR3 runs to 13 residues. From germline, CDR1 is DFQATT and CDR2 SNEGSKA (reference sequence). The CDR3 sequence: CSVFPGFDTEAFF. CDR3 sequence (DNA): TGCAGTGTATTCCCGGGCTTTGACACTGAAGCTTTCTTT.

Only a few counts were recorded for this clonotype. V usage is TRBV4-2 and J usage is TRBJ1-5; no clear D. Germline V gene sequence: CDR1 LGHNA, CDR2 YNFKEQ. The CDR3 loop spans 15 amino acids. Trimming took off 0 bases at V and 1 base at J, with 7 bases between the two ends. CDR3 loop: CASSQDKNSNQPQHF. The CDR3 DNA follows: TGTGCCAGCAGCCAAGATAAGAACAGCAATCAGCCCCAGCATTTT.

This clonotype was picked up many times. V is TRBV7-3 and J is TRBJ1-1, with unresolved D. Per germline, CDR1 SGHTA and CDR2 FQGTGA. The CDR3 length is 13 residues. V dropped 5 bases and J dropped 4 bases, with 11 bases sitting between them. CDR3 coding DNA: TGTGCCAGCAGCCCCCAAAGCGGCACTGAAGCTTTCTTT. Protein sequence: CASSPQSGTEAFF.

This clonotype was seen a handful of times. The chain combines TRBV20-1 with TRBJ2-2, with 7 bases identical to TRBD2. V gave up 6 bases and J gave up 7 bases; unmatched junction bases: 14. The germline CDR1 and CDR2 sequences are DFQATT and SNEGSKA (reference sequence). The CDR3 contains 15 residues. CDR3 nucleotide sequence: TGCAGTGCCAAAGTCCCCCTAGCGGCGGTCGGGGAGCTGTTTTTT. This codes for CSAKVPLAAVGELFF.

The chain joins TRBV7-2 to TRBJ2-1; D possibly corresponds to TRBD1 (5 bases). From germline, CDR1 is SGHTA and CDR2 FQGNSA. The CDR3 length is 14 residues. The germline V and J ends were trimmed by 5 bases and 9 bases, with 17 bases remaining between them. The CDR3 here is CASSKGFSGFEQFF. In nucleotides, the CDR3 is TGTGCCAGCAGCAAGGGGTTTTCGGGTTTTGAGCAGTTCTTC.

The table lists this clonotype with a few counts. V usage is TRBV12-3 or TRBV12-4 and J usage is TRBJ2-5; 8 bases match TRBD1. The trim removed 5 bases at V and 4 bases at J, leaving 9 bases unmatched. This CDR3 contains 15 residues. CDR3 sequence reads: CASSPLTGARETQYF. In DNA form, the CDR3 reads TGTGCCAGCAGTCCCCTGACAGGGGCGAGAGAGACCCAGTACTTC.

The chain employs TRBV7-9 and TRBJ1-4; D unclear. The germline gives CDR1 SEHNR, CDR2 FQNEAQ (reference sequence). This CDR3 comprises 14 residues. V lost 4 bases, J lost 4 bases, and 10 bases lay in between. CDR3 residues: CASSYGSNNEKLFF. DNA for the CDR3: TGTGCCAGCAGCTACGGGAGCAATAATGAAAAACTGTTTTTT.

This clonotype was observed at least ten times. The gene calls are TRBV20-1 and TRBJ2-3, with TRBD2 matching 7 bases. The trim removed 6 bases at V and 6 bases at J, leaving 15 bases unmatched. Germline lookup yields CDR1 DFQATT and CDR2 SNEGSKA (reference sequence). This CDR3 region has 15 residues. The CDR3 sequence: CSAQGTAGDADTQYF. The CDR3 nucleotides read TGCAGTGCCCAAGGTACGGCGGGAGATGCGGATACGCAGTATTTT.

The chain has TRBV20-1 and TRBJ1-5; D remains unclear. Germline V gene data show CDR1 as DFQATT and CDR2 as SNEGSKA (reference sequence). The V and J ends lost 6 bases and 1 base respectively, with 13 bases between them. The CDR3 totals 14 residues. CDR3 amino acids: CSAAVQISNQPQHF. DNA of the CDR3: TGCAGTGCCGCCGTACAGATCAGCAATCAGCCCCAGCATTTT.

This clonotype was picked up a small number of times. The chain combines TRBV18 with TRBJ2-7; 9 bases match TRBD1. The V segment lost 6 bases and the J segment 1 base; nucleotides outside the gene matches: 10. This CDR3 spans 16 amino acids. The germline CDR1 and CDR2 sequences are KGHSH and LQKENI. The CDR3 sequence: CASSLFSGTGSYEQYF. CDR3 coding DNA: TGTGCCAGCTCCCTATTTTCCGGGACAGGGTCCTACGAGCAGTACTTC.

The V call is TRBV3-1, the J call TRBJ2-7; no firm D call. The CDR3 is 13 residues long. Looked up from germline, CDR1 is LGHDT and CDR2 is YNNKEL (reference sequence). The V and J ends lost 1 base and 9 bases respectively, with 13 bases between them. The CDR3 sequence: CASSQGGNAWQYF. The DNA for the CDR3 is TGTGCCAGCAGCCAAGGCGGTAACGCATGGCAGTACTTC.

The chain uses TRBV5-1 and TRBJ2-2; the match to TRBD2 covers 8 bases. V lost 6 bases and J lost 6; bases outside the gene matches: 22. CDR1 is SGHRS, CDR2 YFSETQ, per germline. The CDR3 loop spans 19 amino acids. CDR3: CASNAAGAPSSGTAGELFF. The CDR3 bases are TGCGCCAGCAACGCCGCCGGGGCCCCAAGTAGCGGGACCGCCGGGGAGCTGTTTTTT.

The chain recombines TRBV19 with TRBJ2-7; 8 bases align to TRBD2. V trimming: 5 bases; J trimming: 1 base; junction bases outside the gene matches: 7. Germline V CDR1 and CDR2: LNHDA, SQIVND (reference sequence). CDR3 length equals 15 residues. The CDR3 DNA reads TGTGCCAGTAGTGCCTCATCTAGCGGGTCCTACGAGCAGTACTTC. It is translated as CASSASSSGSYEQYF.

This chain uses TRBV18 with TRBJ1-1, with D unclear. Trimming stripped 2 bases from V and 10 bases from J, with 14 bases between. The CDR3 runs 13 residues. Germline V gene sequence: CDR1 KGHSH, CDR2 LQKENI. The CDR3 region is CASSPDAFLGAFF. The CDR3 nucleotides read TGTGCCAGCTCACCAGACGCTTTTTTGGGAGCTTTCTTT.

The chain carries TRBV7-2 and TRBJ2-5, with D perhaps TRBD2 (6 bases). The V and J ends lost 0 bases and 2 bases respectively, with 13 bases between them. CDR1 and CDR2 (germline): SGHTA, FQGNSA. The CDR3 consists of 16 residues. CDR3: CASSLASGRTQETQYF. The CDR3 DNA sequence: TGTGCCAGCAGCTTAGCCAGCGGGCGGACTCAAGAGACCCAGTACTTC.

The table lists this clonotype with many counts. V is TRBV29-1 and J is TRBJ2-7, with 8 bases aligning to TRBD2. In germline, CDR1 is SQVTM, CDR2 ANQGSEA. V shed 4 bases and J 3 bases; nucleotides not matched to a gene: 5. The CDR3 length is 13 residues. The CDR3 DNA is TGCAGCGTTGGGGGGAGCGGGAGCTACGAGCAGTACTTC. It translates to CSVGGSGSYEQYF.

There are many counts of this clonotype. The chain employs TRBV20-1 and TRBJ2-1; perhaps TRBD1 as D (6 bases). This CDR3 contains 16 residues. Germline CDR1 DFQATT, CDR2 SNEGSKA (reference sequence). The V end was cut by 1 base, the J end by 7 bases, with 20 bases between. In nucleotides, the CDR3 is TGCAGTGCTAGAGCCCCGGGAAGCCTAGGGGGAAATGAGCAGTTCTTC. This sequence encodes CSARAPGSLGGNEQFF.

The chain carries TRBV20-1 and TRBJ2-5; D not resolved. The germline V gene encodes CDR1 DFQATT and CDR2 SNEGSKA (reference sequence). This CDR3 comprises 14 residues. V was pared by 4 bases and J by 5 bases, with 17 bases between. Written as DNA, the CDR3 is TGCAGTGCTACGAGCTTCTTAAGGTCGGAGACCCAGTACTTC. As protein: CSATSFLRSETQYF.

V gene TRBV25-1 combines with J gene TRBJ1-1; maybe TRBD1 (6 bases). V gave up 1 base and J gave up 8 bases, with 14 bases separating them. The CDR3 loop spans 14 amino acids. Per the germline V gene, CDR1 is MGHDK and CDR2 is SYGVNS. The CDR3 loop reads CASSEWGAPTEAFF. The CDR3 DNA reads TGTGCCAGCAGTGAATGGGGGGCCCCCACAGAAGCTTTCTTT.

About this clonotype: One end of the junction is discordant with germline, which a read error may explain. The chain employs TRBV7-9 and TRBJ2-3; 12 nucleotides agree with TRBD2. CDR3 size: 18 residues. Per germline, CDR1 SEHNR and CDR2 FQNEAQ (reference sequence). The CDR3 reads CVSSPTSGGQSATDTQYF. The CDR3 region has the DNA TGTGTCAGCAGCCCGACTAGCGGGGGACAATCCGCCACAGATACGCAGTATTTT.